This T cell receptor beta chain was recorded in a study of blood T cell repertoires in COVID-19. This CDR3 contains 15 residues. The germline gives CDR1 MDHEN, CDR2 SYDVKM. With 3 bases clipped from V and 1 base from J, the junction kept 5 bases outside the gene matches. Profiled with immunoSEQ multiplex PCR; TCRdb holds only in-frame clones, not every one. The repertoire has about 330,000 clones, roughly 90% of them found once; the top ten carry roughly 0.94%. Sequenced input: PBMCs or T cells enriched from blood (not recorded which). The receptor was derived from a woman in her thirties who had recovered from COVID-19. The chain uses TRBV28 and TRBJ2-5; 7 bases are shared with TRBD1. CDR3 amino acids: CASSFRQGSQETQYF. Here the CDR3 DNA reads TGTGCCAGCAGTTTCCGACAGGGAAGCCAAGAGACCCAGTACTTC.